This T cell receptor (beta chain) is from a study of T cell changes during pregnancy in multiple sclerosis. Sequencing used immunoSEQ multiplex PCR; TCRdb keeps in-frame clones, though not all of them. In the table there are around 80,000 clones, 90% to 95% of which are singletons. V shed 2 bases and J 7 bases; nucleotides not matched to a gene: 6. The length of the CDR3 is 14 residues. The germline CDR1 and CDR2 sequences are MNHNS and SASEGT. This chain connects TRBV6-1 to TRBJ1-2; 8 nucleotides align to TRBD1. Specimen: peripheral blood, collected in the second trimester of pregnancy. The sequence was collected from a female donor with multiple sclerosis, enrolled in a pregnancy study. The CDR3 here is CASSEQADRGGYTF. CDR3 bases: TGTGCCAGCAGTGAACAGGCTGACAGGGGTGGCTACACCTTC.